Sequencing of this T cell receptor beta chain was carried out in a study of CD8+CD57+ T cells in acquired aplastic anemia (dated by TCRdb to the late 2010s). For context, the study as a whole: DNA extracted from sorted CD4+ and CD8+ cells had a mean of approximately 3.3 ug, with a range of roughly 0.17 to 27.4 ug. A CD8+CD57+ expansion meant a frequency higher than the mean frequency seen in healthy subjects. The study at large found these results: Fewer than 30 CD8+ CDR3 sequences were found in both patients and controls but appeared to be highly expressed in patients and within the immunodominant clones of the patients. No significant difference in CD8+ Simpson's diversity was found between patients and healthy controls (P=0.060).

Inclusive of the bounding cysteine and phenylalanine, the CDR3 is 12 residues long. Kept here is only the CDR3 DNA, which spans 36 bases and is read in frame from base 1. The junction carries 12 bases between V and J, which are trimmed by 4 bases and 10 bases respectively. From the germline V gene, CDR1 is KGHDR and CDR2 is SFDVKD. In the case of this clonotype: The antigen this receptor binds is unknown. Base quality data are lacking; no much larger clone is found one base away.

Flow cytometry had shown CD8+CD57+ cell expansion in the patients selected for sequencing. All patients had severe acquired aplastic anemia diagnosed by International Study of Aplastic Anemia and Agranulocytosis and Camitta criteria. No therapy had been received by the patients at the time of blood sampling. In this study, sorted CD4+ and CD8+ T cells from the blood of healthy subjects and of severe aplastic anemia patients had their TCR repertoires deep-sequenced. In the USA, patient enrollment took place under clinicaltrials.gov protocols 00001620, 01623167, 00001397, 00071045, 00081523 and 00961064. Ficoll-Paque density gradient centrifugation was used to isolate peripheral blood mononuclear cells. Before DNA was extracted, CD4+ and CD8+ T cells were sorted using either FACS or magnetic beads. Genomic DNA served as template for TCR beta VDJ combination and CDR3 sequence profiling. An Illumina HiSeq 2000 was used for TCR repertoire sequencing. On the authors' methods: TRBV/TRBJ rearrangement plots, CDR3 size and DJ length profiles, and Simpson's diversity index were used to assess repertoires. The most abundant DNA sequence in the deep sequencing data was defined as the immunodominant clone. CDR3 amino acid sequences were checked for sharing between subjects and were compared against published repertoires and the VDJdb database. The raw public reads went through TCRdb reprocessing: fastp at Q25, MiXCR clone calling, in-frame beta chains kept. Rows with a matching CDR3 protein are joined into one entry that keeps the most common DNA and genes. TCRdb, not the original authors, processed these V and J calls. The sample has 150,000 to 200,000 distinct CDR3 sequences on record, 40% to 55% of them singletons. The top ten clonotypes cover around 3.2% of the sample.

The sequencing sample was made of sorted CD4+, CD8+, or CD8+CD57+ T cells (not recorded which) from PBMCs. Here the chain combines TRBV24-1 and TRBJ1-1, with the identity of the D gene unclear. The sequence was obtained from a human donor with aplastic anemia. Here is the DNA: TGTGCCACCAGTGACCCTGCCCGAGGAGCTTTCTTT. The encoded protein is CATSDPARGAFF.